This T cell receptor beta chain was found in a study of T cells in tumors after PD-1 blockade. The wider study: Patients had no prior checkpoint blockade, systemic immunosuppressants, or anti-cancer therapy within 4 weeks. Either cemiplimab 350 mg every 2 weeks or pembrolizumab 200 mg every 3 weeks was given.

This table comes from immunoSEQ multiplex PCR, and its TCRdb copy is limited to in-frame clones, with some not included. The sample has more than 45,000 clones, roughly three quarters seen once. Genomic DNA template from tumor biopsies or peripheral blood, about 600 ng to 6,500 ng input. This material consisted of PBMCs, taken before anti-PD-1 therapy. This TCR was sampled from a human donor with advanced basal cell or squamous cell carcinoma (not recorded which).

CDR3 nucleotides: TGTGCCAGCAGTCTCACCCGACTAGCGAGTGAGCAGTTCTTC. Translating gives CASSLTRLASEQFF. V and J are TRBV28 and TRBJ2-1, with 8 bases matching TRBD2. V shed 5 bases, J shed 9 bases, and the junction held 9 bases outside the gene matches. In germline, CDR1 is MDHEN, CDR2 SYDVKM. This CDR3 contains 14 residues. The full variable domain, with the rest looked up from reference TRBV28 and TRBJ2-1, is DVKVTQSSRYLVKRTGEKVFLECVQDMDHENMFWYRQDPGLGLRLIYFSYDVKMKEKGDIPEGYSVSREKKERFSLILESASTNQTSMYLCASSLTRLASEQFFGPGTRLTVL.